Below, one T cell receptor (beta chain) is given with its context. Its cognate antigen is unknown. This sample stems from a study of T cell responses to AZD1222 COVID-19 vaccine. Assay: immunoSEQ multiplex PCR; the TCRdb copy retains only in-frame clones and omits some. The table has 160,000 or so clones, 70% to 90% seen once. Study results and limitations: It should be noted that donors were predominantly white British and more often female, and clonal diversity was possibly underestimated. Sampled repertoires all dated from after the peak T cell response. Nearly half of spike-specific TCRs reportedly target variant regions that are unmutated in the B.1.351 and B.1.1.7 variants. Increased Spike-specific TCR breadth and depth were observed after two AZD1222 doses.

This clonotype originated in an adult who had recovered from COVID-19. Sequencing used peripheral blood, obtained after recovery from COVID-19.

In DNA, the CDR3 is TGTGCCAGCAGTTTGGACACCCAAGAGACCCAGTACTTC. Protein: CASSLDTQETQYF. V usage is TRBV12-3 or TRBV12-4 and J usage is TRBJ2-5, with D possibly TRBD1 on 5 matching bases. Trimming cost V 3 bases and J 1 base, with 6 bases left between them. The CDR3 totals 13 residues.